This note documents a single TCR beta chain sequence. TCRdb independently ran MiXCR on the 5' RACE reads; one entry per CDR3 protein. The sample has roughly 310,000 distinct CDR3 sequences, 8.7% seen once. The data originate from a study of T cells after yellow fever vaccination. The CDR3 extends over 17 amino acids. Germline CDR1 is MGHRA and CDR2 is YSYEKL. V was cut by 4 bases and J by 4 bases, with 20 bases left in between. The sequencing here drew on PBMCs, taken on the day of the first yellow fever vaccination. V gene TRBV4-1 combines with J gene TRBJ1-3, with a weak D call TRBD1 (5 bases). This sequence originates from a young man who received the YFV17D yellow fever vaccine. CDR3 coding DNA: TGCGCCAGCAGCCGGGCAGGGCTAATACTACGCGGAAACACCATATATTTT. Amino acids: CASSRAGLILRGNTIYF.